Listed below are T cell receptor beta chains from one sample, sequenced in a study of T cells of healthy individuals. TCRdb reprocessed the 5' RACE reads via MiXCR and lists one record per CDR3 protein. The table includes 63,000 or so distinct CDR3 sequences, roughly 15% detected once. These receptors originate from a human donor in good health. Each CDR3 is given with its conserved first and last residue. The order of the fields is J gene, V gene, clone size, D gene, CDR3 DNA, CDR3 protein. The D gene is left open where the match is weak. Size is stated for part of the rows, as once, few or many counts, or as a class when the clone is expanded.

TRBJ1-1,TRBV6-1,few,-,TGTGCCAGCAGTTGGCGACGAAACACTGAAGCTTTCTTT,CASSWRRNTEAFF
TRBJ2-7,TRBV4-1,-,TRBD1,TGCGCCAGCAGCCATTCCGGGACAGGGGGCTACGAGCAGTACTTC,CASSHSGTGGYEQYF
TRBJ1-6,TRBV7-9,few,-,TGTGCCAGCAGCTTGTATAGGGCATCACCCCTCCACTTT,CASSLYRASPLHF
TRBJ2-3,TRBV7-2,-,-,TGTGCCAGCAGCTCTCCGTTGGGCCGGTATTTT,CASSSPLGRYF
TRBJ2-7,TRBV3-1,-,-,TGTGCCAGCAGCCAAGGAGGGCAGTCCTACGAGCAGTACTTC,CASSQGGQSYEQYF
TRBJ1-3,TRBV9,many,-,TGTGCCAGCAGCTCTCGCGGGGGTGTCGCCGGAAACACCATATATTTT,CASSSRGGVAGNTIYF
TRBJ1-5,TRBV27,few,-,TGTGCCAGCAGCACAGGTTATAGCAATCAGCCCCAGCATTTT,CASSTGYSNQPQHF
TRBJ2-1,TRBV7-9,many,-,TGTGCCAGCAGCTTAGAAAGGGGGGCAGCTTACAATGAGCAGTTCTTC,CASSLERGAAYNEQFF
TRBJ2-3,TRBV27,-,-,TGTGCCAGCAGTTTCCACAAGGCAAGCACAGATACGCAGTATTTT,CASSFHKASTDTQYF
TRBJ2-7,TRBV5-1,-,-,TGCGCCAGCAGCTTCCACTACGAGCAGTACTTC,CASSFHYEQYF
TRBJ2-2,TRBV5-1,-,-,TGCGCCAGCAGCTTGGGCGGGACAGCCTACACCGGGGAGCTGTTTTTT,CASSLGGTAYTGELFF
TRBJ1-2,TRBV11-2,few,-,TGTGCCAGCGCCGCCAACCAGGGTATAGTTGGCTACACCTTC,CASAANQGIVGYTF
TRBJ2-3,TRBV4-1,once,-,TGCGCCAGCAGCCAAGATAGGCAGGGACCCACTAGCACAGATACGCAGTATTTT,CASSQDRQGPTSTDTQYF
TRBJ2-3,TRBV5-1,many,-,TGCGCCAGCAGCCGCCTCCTTGAGGATACGCAGTATTTT,CASSRLLEDTQYF
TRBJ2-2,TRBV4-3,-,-,TGCGCCAGCAGCCAAGGGGGAGGGGGCGCGACCGGGGAGCTGTTTTTT,CASSQGGGGATGELFF
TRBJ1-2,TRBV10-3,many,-,TGTGCCATCAGTGTTACAGGGTGGGATGGCTACACCTTC,CAISVTGWDGYTF
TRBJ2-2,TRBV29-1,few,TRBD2,TGCAGCGTTCTTCTGGGAGGGCCGGACACCGGGGAGCTGTTTTTT,CSVLLGGPDTGELFF
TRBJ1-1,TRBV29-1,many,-,TGCAGCGTTGAGGAGGGCGGTGGCACTGAAGCTTTCTTT,CSVEEGGGTEAFF
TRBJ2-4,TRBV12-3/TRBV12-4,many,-,TGTGCCAGCAGTACAAAAAACATTCAGTACTTC,CASSTKNIQYF
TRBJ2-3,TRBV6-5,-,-,TGTGCCAGCAGTTCCTCGGACTACCTTCGGGGCACAGATACGCAGTATTTT,CASSSSDYLRGTDTQYF
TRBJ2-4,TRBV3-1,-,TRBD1,TGTGCCAGCAGCCACCGATTCCGGGACAGAGCGTCGGACATTCAGTACTTC,CASSHRFRDRASDIQYF
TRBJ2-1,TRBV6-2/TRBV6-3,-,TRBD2,TGTGCCAGCAGTCCCCGACTAGCGGCATACAATGAGCAGTTCTTC,CASSPRLAAYNEQFF